This T cell receptor (beta chain) was documented in a study of T cells after yellow fever vaccination. Whole-study findings and limits: Repertoires sorted by FACS could include abundant clonotypes that are contaminants from the bulk population.

One entry per CDR3 protein results from TCRdb running MiXCR on the 5' RACE reads. Of about 170,000 distinct CDR3 sequences listed, roughly 9.6% are singletons. This clonotype was seen more than once but under ten times. Its specificity is not known. Per germline, CDR1 MNHEY and CDR2 SMNVEV (reference sequence). This CDR3 comprises 14 residues. V lost 7 bases to trimming and J lost 2 bases, with 14 bases between them. The material was CD8+ T cells sorted from PBMCs, obtained 15 days after the yellow fever booster vaccination. The receptor was isolated from a young man who received the YFV17D yellow fever vaccine. The chain couples TRBV27 to TRBJ1-2; maybe TRBD1 (6 bases). The CDR3 is CASTRTAGNYGYTF. CDR3 nucleotide sequence: TGTGCCAGCACAAGGACAGCAGGGAACTATGGCTACACCTTC.